These 20 T cell receptor beta chains were all obtained from the same sample, sequenced in a study of T cell changes during pregnancy in multiple sclerosis. Measured with immunoSEQ multiplex PCR; TCRdb has only the in-frame clones, and not every one. The sample records fewer than 30,000 clones, about 92% being singletons. Here the sequenced sample was CD4+ T cells from peripheral blood mononuclear cells, taken in the first trimester of pregnancy. The receptor set was obtained from a female donor with multiple sclerosis, enrolled in a pregnancy study.

The rearrangement links TRBV19 to TRBJ1-1; D call uncertain. Per germline, CDR1 LNHDA and CDR2 SQIVND (reference sequence). V was shortened by 1 base and J by 3 bases, with 9 bases between the two germline ends. The CDR3 contains 14 residues. CDR3 protein: CASSIAGYDTEAFF. DNA for the CDR3: TGTGCCAGTAGTATAGCGGGGTATGACACTGAAGCTTTCTTT. The full variable domain, rest sourced from reference TRBV19 and TRBJ1-1, is DGGITQSPKYLFRKEGQNVTLSCEQNLNHDAMYWYRQDPGQGLRLIYYSQIVNDFQKGDIAEGYSVSREKKESFPLTVTSAQKNPTAFYLCASSIAGYDTEAFFGQGTRLTVV.

This sequence joins TRBV4-3 and TRBJ2-4; 8 nucleotides line up with TRBD1. V lost 2 bases and J lost 5; bases outside the gene matches: 5. Germline V gives CDR1 LGHNA, CDR2 YSLEER. This CDR3 is 15 amino acids long. CDR3 loop: CASSQYGQGENIQYF. The CDR3 nucleotides read TGCGCCAGCAGCCAATACGGACAGGGCGAAAACATTCAGTACTTC.

The chain combines TRBV5-8 with TRBJ2-5; D not certain. Germline assignment: CDR1 SGHTS and CDR2 YDEGEE. CDR3 length: 13 amino acids. The germline V and J ends were trimmed by 0 bases and 1 base, with 4 bases remaining between them. The CDR3 coding sequence is TGTGCCAGCAGCTTGGGGCTCCAAGAGACCCAGTACTTC. Translation: CASSLGLQETQYF.

This chain connects TRBV4-1 to TRBJ1-3, with D possibly TRBD1 on 6 matching bases. The V and J ends lost 4 bases and 0 bases respectively, with 10 bases between them. Germline V gene lookup returns CDR1 MGHRA and CDR2 YSYEKL. This CDR3 has 15 amino acids. The CDR3 sequence is CASSPTGNSGNTIYF. The CDR3 nucleotides read TGCGCCAGCAGCCCGACAGGAAACTCTGGAAACACCATATATTTT.

This clone was detected once. J is TRBJ2-3 and V is TRBV30; D is perhaps TRBD1 (5 bases). V gave up 4 bases and J gave up 4 bases, with 18 bases separating them. The germline gives CDR1 GTSNPN, CDR2 SVGIG (reference sequence). This CDR3 is built from 15 residues. Here the CDR3 reads CAWNLVLKGPDTQYF. In DNA, the CDR3 is TGTGCCTGGAACTTAGTTCTCAAGGGGCCAGATACGCAGTATTTT.

The chain has TRBV7-6 and TRBJ2-1; D is uncertain. V was cut by 1 base and J by 2 bases, with 9 bases left in between. The CDR3 runs 15 residues. Germline V CDR1 and CDR2: SGHVS, FNYEAQ. In DNA, the CDR3 is TGTGCCAGCAGCTTAGGTAGCAGCCCCTACAATGAGCAGTTCTTC. This sequence encodes CASSLGSSPYNEQFF.

V is TRBV5-5 and J is TRBJ2-5; D unresolved. Looked up from germline, CDR1 is SGHKS and CDR2 is YYEKEE (reference sequence). Trimming left V 6 bases short and J 4 bases short, with 16 bases between. This CDR3 is built from 14 residues. As DNA, the CDR3 is TGTGCCAGCACCCGCGCCCTGCAAAGAGAGACCCAGTACTTC. The encoded protein is CASTRALQRETQYF.

The sample holds one count of this clone. The V and J genes are TRBV15 and TRBJ1-1; D not resolved. This CDR3 contains 14 residues. Trimming took 5 bases from V and 0 from J, leaving 10 bases between them. The germline gives CDR1 LNHNV, CDR2 YYDKDF (reference sequence). The CDR3 sequence: CATSSQILNTEAFF. For the CDR3, the DNA is TGTGCCACCAGCTCACAGATATTGAACACTGAAGCTTTCTTT. The full variable domain, completed using reference TRBV15 and TRBJ1-1, is DAMVIQNPRYQVTQFGKPVTLSCSQTLNHNVMYWYQQKSSQAPKLLFHYYDKDFNNEADTPDNFQSRRPNTSFCFLDIRSPGLGDTAMYLCATSSQILNTEAFFGQGTRLTVV.

This chain links TRBV9 with TRBJ1-1, with TRBD1 as a possible D gene (5 bases). CDR1 and CDR2 (germline): SGDLS, YYNGEE. With 7 bases removed from V and 4 bases from J, the gap between germline ends came to 20 bases. CDR3 length: 15 amino acids. The CDR3 region has the DNA TGTGCCAGCGGGGGGGACGGGAGCTTTTCCACTGAAGCTTTCTTT. It specifies CASGGDGSFSTEAFF.

The chain employs TRBV7-6 and TRBJ2-5; 13 positions match TRBD2. Germline V gene data show CDR1 as SGHVS and CDR2 as FNYEAQ. The CDR3 is 18 residues long. V was clipped by 4 bases and J by 5 bases; unmatched bases: 13. The CDR3 reads CASSSRLAGGWSRETQYF. The CDR3 DNA reads as TGTGCCAGCAGCTCGAGACTAGCGGGGGGTTGGTCTCGGGAGACCCAGTACTTC.

This chain uses TRBV5-1 with TRBJ1-2, with TRBD1 identical over 7 bases. The CDR3 runs to 17 residues. The V segment lost 4 bases and the J segment 4 bases; nucleotides outside the gene matches: 16. From germline, CDR1 is SGHRS and CDR2 YFSETQ. The CDR3: CASSASPEGAWAYGYTF. In nucleotides, the CDR3 is TGCGCCAGCAGCGCGTCCCCCGAGGGGGCCTGGGCCTATGGCTACACCTTC.

This chain joins TRBV30 and TRBJ2-7; 7 positions match TRBD1. Trimming at V came to 0 bases and at J to 2 bases, leaving 13 bases not matched to a gene. The CDR3 consists of 17 residues. Germline loops: CDR1 GTSNPN, CDR2 SVGIG (reference sequence). CDR3 loop: CAWSVPPAGGAPYEQYF. The DNA of the CDR3 is TGTGCCTGGAGTGTACCCCCCGCAGGGGGTGCTCCCTACGAGCAGTACTTC.

The V and J genes are TRBV19 and TRBJ1-6; maybe TRBD1 (5 bases). V lost 9 bases and J lost 2, with 14 bases in between. This CDR3 has 15 amino acids. Per the germline V gene, CDR1 is LNHDA and CDR2 is SQIVND (reference sequence). CDR3 DNA sequence: TGTGCCAGCCGAACGGGGGAGACCTATAATTCACCCCTCCACTTT. Protein product: CASRTGETYNSPLHF.

This rearrangement joins TRBV6-1 to TRBJ1-2; D not certain. Germline CDR1 and CDR2: MNHNS and SASEGT. V was clipped by 1 base and J by 4 bases, with 10 bases between them. The CDR3 covers 14 residues. CDR3 region: CASSEGGGIYGYTF. CDR3 nucleotides: TGTGCCAGCAGTGAAGGTGGAGGGATCTATGGCTACACCTTC.

The chain has TRBV9 and TRBJ2-1; 9 positions agree with TRBD2. The CDR3 loop spans 15 amino acids. CDR1 is SGDLS and CDR2 is YYNGEE in the germline V gene. Trimming removed 5 bases from V and 7 bases from J; junction bases left unmatched: 10. The CDR3 DNA follows: TGTGCCAGCAGGGACGGGCGGGGGGGCTCGAATGAGCAGTTCTTC. Its translation: CASRDGRGGSNEQFF. The full variable domain, rest sourced from reference TRBV9 and TRBJ2-1, is DSGVTQTPKHLITATGQRVTLRCSPRSGDLSVYWYQQSLDQGLQFLIQYYNGEERAKGNILERFSAQQFPDLHSELNLSSLELGDSALYFCASRDGRGGSNEQFFGPGTRLTVL.

This clone turned up a few times. This CDR3 is CASSEGSTSGQYF. CDR3 nucleotide sequence: TGTGCCAGCAGCGAGGGATCTACGAGCGGGCAGTACTTC. The chain recombines TRBV5-4 with TRBJ2-7; a weak D match, TRBD2 (5 bases). The CDR3 loop spans 13 amino acids. Deletions cut 4 bases from V and 9 bases from J, with 17 bases between. Germline CDR1 and CDR2: SGHNT and YYREEE (reference sequence). Filled out from reference TRBV5-4 and TRBJ2-7, the complete variable domain reads ETGVTQSPTHLIKTRGQQVTLRCSSQSGHNTVSWYQQALGQGPQFIFQYYREEENGRGNFPPRFSGLQFPNYSSELNVNALELDDSALYLCASSEGSTSGQYFGPGTRLTVT.

V is TRBV7-3 and J is TRBJ2-2; maybe TRBD1 (5 bases). This CDR3 has 15 amino acids. Trimming pared 4 bases from V and 3 bases from J, leaving 12 bases between. Germline values: CDR1 SGHTA, CDR2 FQGTGA. CDR3 sequence: CASSWGRAYTGELFF. The CDR3 DNA follows: TGTGCCAGCAGCTGGGGCAGGGCGTACACCGGGGAGCTGTTTTTT. Together with reference TRBV7-3 and TRBJ2-2, the CDR3 gives the full variable domain: GAGVSQTPSNKVTEKGKYVELRCDPISGHTALYWYRQSLGQGPEFLIYFQGTGAADDSGLPNDRFFAVRPEGSVSTLKIQRTERGDSAVYLCASSWGRAYTGELFFGEGSRLTVL.

This chain links TRBV19 with TRBJ1-5; 8 positions match TRBD1. CDR3 length: 17 residues. V shed 3 bases, J shed 4 bases, and the junction held 11 bases outside the gene matches. CDR1 LNHDA and CDR2 SQIVND come from the germline V gene (reference sequence). The CDR3 coding sequence is TGTGCCAGTAGTATCCGGGGGGACAGGTTTGGGAATCAGCCCCAGCATTTT. Amino acids: CASSIRGDRFGNQPQHF.

This rearrangement joins TRBV5-1 to TRBJ1-1; 7 bases are a match to TRBD1. The CDR3 spans 14 residues. Germline V gene sequence: CDR1 SGHRS, CDR2 YFSETQ. V lost 3 bases, J lost 7 bases, and 9 bases stayed unmatched. CDR3 sequence (DNA): TGCGCCAGCAGCTCTTTACAGGGGAGGCGTGAAGCTTTCTTT. Translated, it gives CASSSLQGRREAFF.

The genes are TRBV7-6 and TRBJ2-5; 13 bases are shared with TRBD2. The germline CDR1 and CDR2 sequences are SGHVS and FNYEAQ. The length of the CDR3 is 16 residues. V lost 5 bases and J lost 2; bases outside the gene matches: 5. The CDR3 nucleotides read TGTGCCAGCAGCCCGACTAGCGGGGGGCCGCAAGAGACCCAGTACTTC. It translates to CASSPTSGGPQETQYF.